Presented here are 18 T cell receptor beta chains from one specimen sequenced in a study of blood T cells in healthy people across ages. A second PCR, run for about 6 to 11 cycles, used a sample-barcoded 5' primer plus a J-beta primer mix. TCRdb called the 5' RACE reads again in MiXCR, with one record for every CDR3 protein. The sample holds 700,000 to 950,000 distinct CDR3 sequences, roughly 60% seen once. Sequences were obtained from blood. The receptor source for this set is a man aged 25-45 years in good health.

The chain combines TRBV7-2 with TRBJ2-3; TRBD2 is a possible D gene (5 bases). The length of the CDR3 is 16 residues. V lost 1 base and J 2 bases, leaving 13 bases between the germline ends. Germline lookup yields CDR1 SGHTA and CDR2 FQGNSA. CDR3 protein: CASSLVAGVATDTQYF. CDR3 nucleotide sequence: TGTGCCAGCAGCTTAGTAGCCGGGGTCGCCACAGATACGCAGTATTTT.

The chain recombines TRBV28 with TRBJ2-7; D may be TRBD1 or TRBD2 (5 bases each). This CDR3 spans 13 amino acids. CDR1 is MDHEN and CDR2 is SYDVKM in the germline V gene. V was trimmed by 5 bases and J by 9 bases, leaving 17 bases between them. This CDR3 reads CASSLSGTSGQYF. The CDR3, as DNA: TGTGCCAGCAGTCTATCCGGGACGTCGGGGCAGTACTTC.

This clonotype has a handful of counts. The CDR3, as DNA: TGTGCCAGCAGCAACGACCCGCCCGGGGAGCAGTTCTTC. Translated: CASSNDPPGEQFF. The chain uses TRBV7-2 and TRBJ2-1, with no clear D. Germline V gene lookup returns CDR1 SGHTA and CDR2 FQGNSA. The germline V and J ends were trimmed by 5 bases and 10 bases, with 15 bases remaining between them. This CDR3 spans 13 amino acids.

The gene calls are TRBV27 and TRBJ1-4, with D possibly being TRBD1 (5 bases). The CDR3 has 15 amino acids. Germline CDR1 reads MNHEY; CDR2 reads SMNVEV (reference sequence). The V end was cut by 5 bases, the J end by 3 bases, with 13 bases between. The chain's CDR3 is CASSASGSPNEKLFF. DNA of the CDR3: TGTGCCAGCAGTGCATCAGGGTCCCCTAATGAAAAACTGTTTTTT. The whole variable domain, filled in from reference TRBV27 and TRBJ1-4, reads EAQVTQNPRYLITVTGKKLTVTCSQNMNHEYMSWYRQDPGLGLRQIYYSMNVEVTDKGDVPEGYKVSRKEKRNFPLILESPSPNQTSLYFCASSASGSPNEKLFFGSGTQLSVL.

This clonotype was seen only a few times. The rearrangement joins TRBV6-4 to TRBJ2-3; 7 nucleotides agree with TRBD1. J lost 9 bases, V lost 5 bases, and 17 bases had no gene match. Germline CDR1 reads MRHNA; CDR2 reads SNTAGT. There are 16 residues in the CDR3. The CDR3 coding sequence is TGTGCCAGCAGTCCAACAGGGGCCACTGCGGTAGCGACGCAGTATTTT. Translated, it gives CASSPTGATAVATQYF.

This chain links TRBV24-1 with TRBJ2-1, with TRBD2 identical over 10 bases. V lost 3 bases, J lost 5 bases, and 3 bases stayed unmatched. Germline-derived CDR1 and CDR2 are KGHDR and SFDVKD. This CDR3 comprises 15 residues. CDR3 sequence reads: CATSDQLAGNNEQFF. In DNA, the CDR3 is TGTGCCACCAGTGATCAACTAGCGGGGAACAATGAGCAGTTCTTC.

V is TRBV9 and J is TRBJ1-4; no firm D call. Germline V lookup: CDR1 SGDLS, CDR2 YYNGEE. The V end was cut by 0 bases, the J end by 12 bases, with 9 bases between. This CDR3 region has 12 residues. The CDR3 region has the DNA TGTGCCAGCAGCGTAGTGGACTCAGAACTGTTTTTT. Protein sequence: CASSVVDSELFF.

The chain couples TRBV3-1 to TRBJ1-2; 7 bases align to TRBD1. V shed 0 bases, J shed 7 bases, and the junction held 2 bases outside the gene matches. The CDR3 covers 13 residues. Germline loops: CDR1 LGHDT, CDR2 YNNKEL (reference sequence). CDR3 loop: CASSQERQGGYTF. The CDR3 region has the DNA TGTGCCAGCAGCCAAGAGAGACAGGGTGGCTACACCTTC.

J is TRBJ2-1 and V is TRBV14; 7 bases fit TRBD1. The CDR3 loop spans 14 amino acids. V shed 5 bases and J 4 bases; nucleotides not matched to a gene: 5. The germline CDR1 and CDR2 sequences are SGHDN and FVKESK. CDR3 DNA: TGTGCCAGCAGCGTCAGGACAGGTTACAATGAGCAGTTCTTC. Translated, it gives CASSVRTGYNEQFF.

This clonotype showed up just a few times. CDR3 in amino acids: CASSQDALAGSSYNEQFF. The CDR3 DNA reads as TGTGCCAGCAGCCAAGATGCGCTAGCGGGGAGCTCCTACAATGAGCAGTTCTTC. This chain connects TRBV4-2 to TRBJ2-1; 9 bases match TRBD2. Germline V lookup: CDR1 LGHNA, CDR2 YNFKEQ. The CDR3 runs 18 residues. The junction had 6 bases not matched to a gene; V was cut back by 0 bases and J by 0 bases.

This clonotype was detected once. V and J are TRBV6-2 or TRBV6-3 and TRBJ2-3; TRBD2 aligns across 8 bases. V trimming: 6 bases; J trimming: 1 base; junction bases outside the gene matches: 3. The CDR3 spans 14 residues. The V gene's germline CDR1 is MNHEY and CDR2 SVGEGT. CDR3 coding DNA: TGTGCCAGCAGGCAACTAGCGGGCACAGATACGCAGTATTTT. Amino acid sequence: CASRQLAGTDTQYF.

This clonotype turned up a few times. The rearrangement links TRBV5-1 to TRBJ1-4; D is unresolved. The CDR3 contains 14 residues. V was cut by 0 bases and J by 8 bases, with 11 bases left in between. Germline loops: CDR1 SGHRS, CDR2 YFSETQ. Here the CDR3 reads CASSLGQEAEKLFF. The DNA of the CDR3 is TGCGCCAGCAGCTTGGGACAAGAGGCGGAAAAACTGTTTTTT.

The rearrangement joins TRBV20-1 to TRBJ2-1, with D tentatively TRBD2 (5 bases). The CDR3 runs to 15 residues. The V and J ends lost 1 base and 3 bases respectively, with 13 bases between them. In germline, CDR1 is DFQATT, CDR2 SNEGSKA (reference sequence). CDR3 region: CSARALGADYNEQFF. CDR3 DNA sequence: TGCAGTGCTAGAGCCTTGGGAGCGGACTACAATGAGCAGTTCTTC.

The chain joins TRBV5-1 to TRBJ1-2; 7 bases are a match to TRBD1. The CDR3 sequence is 15 residues long. Germline CDR1 SGHRS, CDR2 YFSETQ. The V segment lost 4 bases and the J segment 5 bases; nucleotides outside the gene matches: 11. CDR3 amino acids: CASSQGQLDAYGYTF. CDR3 DNA sequence: TGCGCCAGCAGCCAGGGACAGCTTGATGCTTATGGCTACACCTTC.

The chain recombines TRBV5-4 with TRBJ2-7, with D possibly being TRBD1 (5 bases). This CDR3 has 16 residues. V lost 3 bases and J 1 base, leaving 17 bases between the germline ends. The germline V gene has CDR1 SGHNT and CDR2 YYREEE (reference sequence). This chain's CDR3 is CASSSSSGKGSYEQYF. Here the CDR3 DNA reads TGTGCCAGCAGCTCATCCAGTGGTAAGGGGTCCTACGAGCAGTACTTC.

There are a few counts of this clonotype. This chain uses TRBV28 with TRBJ1-1; D not resolved. CDR3 size: 12 residues. Germline-derived CDR1 and CDR2 are MDHEN and SYDVKM. The V gene lost 6 bases and the J gene lost 0 bases, with 5 bases spanning the gap. CDR3 sequence: CASRVVNTEAFF. DNA for the CDR3: TGTGCCAGCAGGGTGGTGAACACTGAAGCTTTCTTT.

CDR3 loop: CASRRQLATNEKLFF. The CDR3 DNA is TGTGCCAGCCGTAGACAGCTTGCAACTAATGAAAAACTGTTTTTT. The J gene is TRBJ1-4, the V gene TRBV6-2 or TRBV6-3; D perhaps matches TRBD1 (5 bases). V lost 8 bases, J lost 0 bases, and 13 bases lay in between. The CDR3 extends over 15 amino acids. The germline V gene encodes CDR1 MNHEY and CDR2 SVGEGT.

The rearrangement uses TRBV14 and TRBJ1-1, with a tentative D call TRBD1 (6 bases). CDR1 and CDR2 from the germline V gene are SGHDN and FVKESK. The CDR3 covers 16 residues. V was pared by 4 bases and J by 0 bases, with 15 bases between. The CDR3 coding sequence is TGTGCCAGCAGCCGAAAAGACAGGCCCATGAACACTGAAGCTTTCTTT. It specifies CASSRKDRPMNTEAFF.